These 14 T cell receptor beta chains were sequenced from one sample in a study of human T cells and chemical hapten exposure. Time point here: patch test 1, 2 weeks after DPC sensitization. Regarding treatment: therapeutic diphenylcyclopropenone sensitization with weekly scalp DPC. TCRdb processed the RACE reads anew with MiXCR; each CDR3 protein has one entry. The sample holds 340,000 or so distinct CDR3 sequences; under 8% are singletons and the top ten take approximately 8%. Sequenced here: whole blood, sampled in connection with sensitization to the hapten diphenylcyclopropenone (DPC). Every receptor here comes from a young woman with alopecia areata. Some clones in this sample may be carry-over from other donors' samples.

This chain links TRBV12-3 or TRBV12-4 with TRBJ2-7; D possibly corresponds to TRBD2 (6 bases). CDR3 length equals 13 residues. Trimming took 5 bases from V and 8 from J, leaving 16 bases between them. The CDR3 coding sequence is TGTGCCAGCAGTCCGGGCGGGGTCGTAAAGCAGTACTTC. Protein sequence: CASSPGGVVKQYF.

The chain combines TRBV20-1 with TRBJ1-1; weak D call: TRBD1 (6 bases). This CDR3 has 14 amino acids. The ends were cut back, 0 bases at V and 2 bases at J, with 10 bases in the middle. CDR1 and CDR2 (germline): DFQATT, SNEGSKA (reference sequence). In DNA, the CDR3 is TGCAGTGCTAGAGAGGGACACATCAACACTGAAGCTTTCTTT. This codes for CSAREGHINTEAFF.

The chain combines TRBV5-1 with TRBJ2-1; D remains unclear. Trimming cost V 2 bases and J 7 bases, with 13 bases left between them. The V gene's germline CDR1 is SGHRS and CDR2 YFSETQ. This CDR3 is 14 amino acids long. CDR3 nucleotides: TGCGCCAGCAGCTTTACATACGTCAATAATGAGCAGTTCTTC. It translates to CASSFTYVNNEQFF.

Only a few counts were recorded for this clonotype. This chain links TRBV5-1 with TRBJ1-1; D might be TRBD1 (5 bases). This CDR3 region has 15 residues. From germline, CDR1 is SGHRS and CDR2 YFSETQ. V shed 4 bases and J shed 4 bases, with 17 bases lying between them. DNA for the CDR3: TGCGCCAGCAGCCCGTGGTGGAGGGGCAGCACTGAAGCTTTCTTT. This sequence encodes CASSPWWRGSTEAFF. Full variable domain (remainder filled in from reference TRBV5-1 and TRBJ1-1): KAGVTQTPRYLIKTRGQQVTLSCSPISGHRSVSWYQQTPGQGLQFLFEYFSETQRNKGNFPGRFSGRQFSNSRSEMNVSTLELGDSALYLCASSPWWRGSTEAFFGQGTRLTVV.

The chain combines TRBV6-5 with TRBJ1-1; D perhaps matches TRBD1 (6 bases). Deletions cut 6 bases from V and 5 bases from J, with 19 bases between. Looked up from germline, CDR1 is MNHEY and CDR2 is SVGAGI. The length of the CDR3 is 15 residues. DNA for the CDR3: TGTGCCAGCAGAAGGACCAGGGGAAGTGATACTGAAGCTTTCTTT. Translating it yields CASRRTRGSDTEAFF.

Note on this clonotype: This may arise from a read error, as a much more abundant clone is one base away. V is TRBV2 and J is TRBJ1-2; perhaps TRBD1 as D (5 bases). CDR3 size: 17 residues. V dropped 6 bases and J dropped 8 bases, with 28 bases sitting between them. Germline V gene lookup returns CDR1 SNHLY and CDR2 FYNNEI. The CDR3 region is CASSLPNPAGAAKGYTF. The DNA for the CDR3 is TGTGCCAGCAGCCTCCCGAACCCCGCCGGGGCGGCGAAGGGCTACACCTTC.

This clonotype appeared many times. CDR3 bases: TGTGCCATCGGCCGCTTTGCGGACAGAAGCACAGATACGCAGTATTTT. Translated, it gives CAIGRFADRSTDTQYF. The chain combines TRBV10-3 with TRBJ2-3; TRBD1 is a possible D gene (6 bases). CDR1 ENHRY and CDR2 SYGVKD come from the germline V gene. V gave up 8 bases and J gave up 0 bases, with 18 bases separating them. The CDR3 is 16 residues long.

This chain joins TRBV15 and TRBJ2-6; 12 bases fit TRBD2. CDR1 is LNHNV and CDR2 is YYDKDF in the germline V gene (reference sequence). With V trimmed by 4 bases and J by 0 bases, 7 bases remained unmatched. This CDR3 region has 19 residues. The CDR3 DNA follows: TGTGCCACCAGCAAAATCCGGACTAGCGGGATCTCTGGGGCCAACGTCCTGACTTTC. It specifies CATSKIRTSGISGANVLTF.

The J gene is TRBJ2-3, the V gene TRBV19; unclear D gene. The CDR3 covers 14 residues. V was trimmed by 3 bases and J by 2 bases, leaving 9 bases between them. Germline CDR1 and CDR2: LNHDA and SQIVND (reference sequence). The CDR3 sequence is CASSIQGHTDTQYF. The CDR3 DNA is TGTGCCAGTAGTATTCAAGGTCACACAGATACGCAGTATTTT. The full variable domain, in which reference TRBV19 and TRBJ2-3 provide the parts outside the CDR3, is DGGITQSPKYLFRKEGQNVTLSCEQNLNHDAMYWYRQDPGQGLRLIYYSQIVNDFQKGDIAEGYSVSREKKESFPLTVTSAQKNPTAFYLCASSIQGHTDTQYFGPGTRLTVL.

This clonotype was observed many times. This chain links TRBV2 with TRBJ2-1; 13 bases are shared with TRBD2. Unmatched junction bases numbered 5, after V lost 10 bases and J lost 5 bases. This CDR3 region has 14 residues. Germline CDR1 and CDR2: SNHLY and FYNNEI. CDR3 amino acids: CATKGLAGDNEQFF. CDR3 bases: TGTGCCACCAAAGGACTAGCGGGGGACAATGAGCAGTTCTTC.

This clonotype was observed a handful of times. The chain has TRBV6-2 or TRBV6-3 and TRBJ2-2; 9 nucleotides align to TRBD2. CDR3 length: 17 residues. Looked up from germline, CDR1 is MNHEY and CDR2 is SVGEGT. V trimming: 0 bases; J trimming: 4 bases; junction bases outside the gene matches: 6. The CDR3 DNA sequence: TGTGCCAGCAGTTACTCGTTAGGACTAGCGAGCACCGGGGAGCTGTTTTTT. Amino acids: CASSYSLGLASTGELFF.

This clonotype turned up a few times. The chain employs TRBV29-1 and TRBJ2-2; possible D gene TRBD1, 5 bases. V lost 6 bases and J lost 6, with 11 bases in between. Germline CDR1 reads SQVTM; CDR2 reads ANQGSEA. The CDR3 extends over 12 amino acids. CDR3 nucleotides: TGCAGCGTCACCAGGGAAGCCGGGGAGCTGTTTTTT. Its protein is CSVTREAGELFF.

This rearrangement joins TRBV5-1 to TRBJ2-1, with D possibly matching TRBD2 (5 bases). Trimming shortened V by 4 bases and J by 9 bases, and 14 bases separated the two germline ends. Germline assignment: CDR1 SGHRS and CDR2 YFSETQ. CDR3 size: 13 residues. The CDR3 here is CASSPLSGAEQFF. CDR3 DNA sequence: TGCGCCAGCAGCCCTTTAAGCGGAGCTGAGCAGTTCTTC.

This clonotype was observed a few times. V usage is TRBV10-3 and J usage is TRBJ2-7, with 10 bases that match TRBD1. J gave up 1 base and V 4 bases, and 16 bases lay outside the gene matches. Germline CDR1 is ENHRY and CDR2 is SYGVKD. CDR3 size: 19 residues. The CDR3 is CAISGSSRGQGIESYEQYF. CDR3 DNA: TGTGCCATCAGTGGGTCGTCCCGGGGACAGGGGATCGAATCCTACGAGCAGTACTTC.